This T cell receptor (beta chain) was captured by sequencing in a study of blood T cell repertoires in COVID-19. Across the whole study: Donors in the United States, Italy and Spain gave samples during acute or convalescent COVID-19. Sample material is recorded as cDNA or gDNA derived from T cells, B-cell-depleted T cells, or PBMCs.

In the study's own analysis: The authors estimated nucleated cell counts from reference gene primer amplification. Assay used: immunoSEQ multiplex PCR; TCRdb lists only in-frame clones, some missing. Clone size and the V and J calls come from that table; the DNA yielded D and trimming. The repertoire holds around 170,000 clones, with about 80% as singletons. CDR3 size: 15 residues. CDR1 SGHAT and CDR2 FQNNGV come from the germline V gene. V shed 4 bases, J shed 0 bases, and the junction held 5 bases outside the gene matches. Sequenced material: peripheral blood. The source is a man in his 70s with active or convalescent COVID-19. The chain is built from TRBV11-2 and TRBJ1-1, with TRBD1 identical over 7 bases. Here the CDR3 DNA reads TGTGCCAGCAGCTCTCCCGGGACAGTGAACACTGAAGCTTTCTTT. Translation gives CASSSPGTVNTEAFF.